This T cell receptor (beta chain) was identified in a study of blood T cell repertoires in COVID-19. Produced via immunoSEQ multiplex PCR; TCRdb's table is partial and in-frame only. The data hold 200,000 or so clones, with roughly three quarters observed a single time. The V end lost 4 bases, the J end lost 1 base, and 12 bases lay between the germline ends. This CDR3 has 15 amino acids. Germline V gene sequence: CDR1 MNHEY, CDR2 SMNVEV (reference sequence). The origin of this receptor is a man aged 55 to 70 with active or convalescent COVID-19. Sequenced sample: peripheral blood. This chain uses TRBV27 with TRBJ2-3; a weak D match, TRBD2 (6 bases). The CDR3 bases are TGTGCCAGCAGTTGGGGGAGGACTGGCACAGATACGCAGTATTTT. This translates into CASSWGRTGTDTQYF.